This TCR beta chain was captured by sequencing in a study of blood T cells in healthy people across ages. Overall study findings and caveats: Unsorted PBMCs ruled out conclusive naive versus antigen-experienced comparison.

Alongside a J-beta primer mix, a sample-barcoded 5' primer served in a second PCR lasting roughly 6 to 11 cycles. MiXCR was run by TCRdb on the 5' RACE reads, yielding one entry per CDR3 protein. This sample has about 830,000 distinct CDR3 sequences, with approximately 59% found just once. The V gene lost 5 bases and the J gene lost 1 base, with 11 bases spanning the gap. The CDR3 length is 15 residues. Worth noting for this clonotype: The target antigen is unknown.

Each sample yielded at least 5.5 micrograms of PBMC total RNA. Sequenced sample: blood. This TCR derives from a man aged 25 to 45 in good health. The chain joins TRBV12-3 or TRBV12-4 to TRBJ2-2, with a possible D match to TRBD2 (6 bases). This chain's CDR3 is CASSLPRENTGELFF. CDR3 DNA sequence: TGTGCCAGCAGTCTCCCGCGGGAGAACACCGGGGAGCTGTTTTTT.